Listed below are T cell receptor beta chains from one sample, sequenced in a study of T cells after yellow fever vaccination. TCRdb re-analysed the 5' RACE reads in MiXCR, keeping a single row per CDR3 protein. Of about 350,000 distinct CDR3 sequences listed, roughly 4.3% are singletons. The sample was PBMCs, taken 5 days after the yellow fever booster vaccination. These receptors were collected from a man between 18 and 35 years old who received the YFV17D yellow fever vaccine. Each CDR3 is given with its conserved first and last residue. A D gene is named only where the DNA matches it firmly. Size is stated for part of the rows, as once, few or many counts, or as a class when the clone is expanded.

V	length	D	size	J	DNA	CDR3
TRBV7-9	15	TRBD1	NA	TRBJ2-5	TGTGCCAGCACCAGCACTGGGACAGGGTGGGAGACCCAGTACTTC	CASTSTGTGWETQYF
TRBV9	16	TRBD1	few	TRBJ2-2	TGTGCCAGCAGCCCTAGGGGGACAGGGACCACCGGGGAGCTGTTTTTT	CASSPRGTGTTGELFF
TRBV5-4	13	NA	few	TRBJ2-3	TGTGCCAGCAGCGGGTGGGTGACAGATACGCAGTATTTT	CASSGWVTDTQYF
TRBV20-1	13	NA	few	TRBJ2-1	TGCAGTGCCCCGGACAGTTGGCACAATGAGCAGTTCTTC	CSAPDSWHNEQFF
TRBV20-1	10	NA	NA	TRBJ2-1	TGCAGTGCTAGGAGGGATGAGCAGTTCTTC	CSARRDEQFF
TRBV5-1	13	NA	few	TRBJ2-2	TGCGCCAGCAGCCAATTTAACACCGGGGAGCTGTTTTTT	CASSQFNTGELFF
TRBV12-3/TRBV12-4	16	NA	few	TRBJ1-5	TGTGCCAGCAGTTTAGCGCTTGCGGACACCATACCGCCCCAGCATTTT	CASSLALADTIPPQHF
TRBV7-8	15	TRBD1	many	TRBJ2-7	TGTGCCAGCAGCCCGTGGACAGGGCGCTCCTACGAGCAGTACTTC	CASSPWTGRSYEQYF
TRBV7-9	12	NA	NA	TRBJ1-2	TGTGCCAGCAGCGGGGGAACCTATGGCTACACCTTC	CASSGGTYGYTF
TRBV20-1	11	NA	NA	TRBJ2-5	TGCAGTGGAGTGAAGCAAGAGACCCAGTACTTC	CSGVKQETQYF
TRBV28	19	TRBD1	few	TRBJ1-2	TGTGCCAGCAGACCAGATTGGGACAGCCTAGACCAGATTAACTATGGCTACACCTTC	CASRPDWDSLDQINYGYTF
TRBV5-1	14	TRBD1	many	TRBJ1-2	TGCGCCAGCAGCTCGACAGGGGGTAACTATGGCTACACCTTC	CASSSTGGNYGYTF
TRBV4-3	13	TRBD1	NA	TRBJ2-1	TGCGCCAGCAGCCAGCTAGTCGGGACAGGGTTTTTCTTC	CASSQLVGTGFFF
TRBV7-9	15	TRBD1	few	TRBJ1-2	TGTGCCAGCAGCTTAGTGGGGACAGGGCGGAATGGCTACACCTTC	CASSLVGTGRNGYTF
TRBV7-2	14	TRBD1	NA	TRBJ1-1	TGTGCCAGCAGCCCCCTCGGACAGGGCACTGAAGCTTTCTTT	CASSPLGQGTEAFF
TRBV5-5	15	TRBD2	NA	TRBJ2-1	TGTGCCAGCAGCAACGGGACTAGCCTATACAATGAGCAGTTCTTC	CASSNGTSLYNEQFF
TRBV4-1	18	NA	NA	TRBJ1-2	TGCGCCAGCAGCCAAGATCGGACAGTGATGACGGGACCCTATGGCTACACCTTC	CASSQDRTVMTGPYGYTF
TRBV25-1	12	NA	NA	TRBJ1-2	TGTGCCAGCAGTGAAGGTTGGGGTGGCTACACCTTC	CASSEGWGGYTF
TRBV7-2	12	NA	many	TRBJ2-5	TGTGCCAGCAGCTTGAGTAGGGGGACCCAGTACTTC	CASSLSRGTQYF
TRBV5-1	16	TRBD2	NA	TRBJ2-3	TGCGCCAGCAGCTTGGACGCGGGGGGAGGGGCAGATACGCAGTATTTT	CASSLDAGGGADTQYF